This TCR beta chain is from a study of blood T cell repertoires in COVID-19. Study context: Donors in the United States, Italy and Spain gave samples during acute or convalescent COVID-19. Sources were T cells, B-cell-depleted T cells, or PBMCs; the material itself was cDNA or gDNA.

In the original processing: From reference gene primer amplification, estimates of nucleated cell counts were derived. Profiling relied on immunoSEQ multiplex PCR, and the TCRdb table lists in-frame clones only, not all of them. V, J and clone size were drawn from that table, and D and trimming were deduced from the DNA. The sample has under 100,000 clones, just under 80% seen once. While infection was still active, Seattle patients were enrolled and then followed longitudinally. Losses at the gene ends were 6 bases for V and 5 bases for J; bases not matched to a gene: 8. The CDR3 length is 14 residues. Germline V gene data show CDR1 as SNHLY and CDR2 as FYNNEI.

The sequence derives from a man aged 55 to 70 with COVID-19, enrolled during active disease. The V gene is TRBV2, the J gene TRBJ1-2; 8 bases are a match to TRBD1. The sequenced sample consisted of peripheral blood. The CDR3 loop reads CASSADRARYGYTF. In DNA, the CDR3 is TGTGCCAGCAGCGCGGACAGGGCGAGGTATGGCTACACCTTC.